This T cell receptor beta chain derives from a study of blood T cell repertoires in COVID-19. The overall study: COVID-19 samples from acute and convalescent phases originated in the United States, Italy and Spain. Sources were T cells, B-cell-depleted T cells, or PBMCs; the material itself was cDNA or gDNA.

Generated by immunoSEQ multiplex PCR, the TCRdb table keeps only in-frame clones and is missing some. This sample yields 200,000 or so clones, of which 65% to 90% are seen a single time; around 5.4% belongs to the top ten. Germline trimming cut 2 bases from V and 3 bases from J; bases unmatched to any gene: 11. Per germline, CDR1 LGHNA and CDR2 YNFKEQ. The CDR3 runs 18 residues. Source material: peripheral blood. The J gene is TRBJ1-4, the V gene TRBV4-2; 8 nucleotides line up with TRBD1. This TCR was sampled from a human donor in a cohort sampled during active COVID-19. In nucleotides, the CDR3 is TGTGCCAGCAGCCAATATCCAGGGGGCCAGGGAGCTAATGAAAAACTGTTTTTT. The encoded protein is CASSQYPGGQGANEKLFF.